What follows describes a single T cell receptor beta chain. This CDR3 has 14 residues. Germline CDR1 is SEHNR and CDR2 is FQNEAQ (reference sequence). Trimming took 3 bases from V and 3 from J; bases not matched to a gene: 4. The record originates from a study of blood T cell repertoires in COVID-19. The data were produced by immunoSEQ multiplex PCR, yet TCRdb's version contains in-frame clones alone and is incomplete. The table has approximately 160,000 clones, approximately 93% seen once. This TCR derives from a woman aged 55-75 years with COVID-19, enrolled during active disease. The chain employs TRBV7-9 and TRBJ1-2; 7 nucleotides align to TRBD1. Sequencing was performed on peripheral blood. CDR3 loop: CASSFNRGDYGYTF. CDR3 DNA sequence: TGTGCCAGCAGCTTCAACAGGGGCGACTATGGCTACACCTTC. The full variable domain, completed using reference TRBV7-9 and TRBJ1-2, is DTGVSQNPRHKITKRGQNVTFRCDPISEHNRLYWYRQTLGQGPEFLTYFQNEAQLEKSRLLSDRFSAERPKGSFSTLEIQRTEQGDSAMYLCASSFNRGDYGYTFGSGTRLTVV.